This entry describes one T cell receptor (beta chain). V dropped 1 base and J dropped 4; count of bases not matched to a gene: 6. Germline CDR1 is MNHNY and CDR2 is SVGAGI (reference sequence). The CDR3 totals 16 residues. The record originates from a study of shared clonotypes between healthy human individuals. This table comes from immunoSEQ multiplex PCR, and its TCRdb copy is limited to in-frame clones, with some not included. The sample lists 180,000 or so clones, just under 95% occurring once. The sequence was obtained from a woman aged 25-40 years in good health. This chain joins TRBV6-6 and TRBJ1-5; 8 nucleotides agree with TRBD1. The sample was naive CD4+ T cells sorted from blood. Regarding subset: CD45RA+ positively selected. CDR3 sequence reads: CASSYFGQGGNQPQHF. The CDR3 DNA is TGTGCCAGCAGTTACTTCGGACAGGGAGGGAATCAGCCCCAGCATTTT.